This section outlines one T cell receptor (beta chain) sequence together with its context. Localized lung adenocarcinoma, a non-small cell lung cancer, affected the donors. This record belongs to a study of CD4 and CD8 cells across lung adenocarcinoma regions. The CDR3 covers 15 residues. Between the trimmed V and J ends, which lost 7 bases and 0 bases, there was a span of 10 bases. Germline loops: CDR1 ENHRY, CDR2 SYGVKD. TCRdb re-derived calls from the PCR reads in MiXCR, one entry per CDR3 protein. The repertoire holds 20,000 to 30,000 distinct CDR3 sequences, with over 40% as singletons. The sequencing input was CD4+ T cells from the center of a lung tumor. The TCR was taken from a male donor with lung adenocarcinoma. The CD4 and CD8 labels of this study may be unreliable. The V gene is TRBV10-3, the J gene TRBJ2-6, with D possibly being TRBD1 (5 bases). The CDR3 DNA is TGTGCCATCAAGTTAGACAGCTCTGGGGCCAACGTCCTGACTTTC. Protein product: CAIKLDSSGANVLTF.